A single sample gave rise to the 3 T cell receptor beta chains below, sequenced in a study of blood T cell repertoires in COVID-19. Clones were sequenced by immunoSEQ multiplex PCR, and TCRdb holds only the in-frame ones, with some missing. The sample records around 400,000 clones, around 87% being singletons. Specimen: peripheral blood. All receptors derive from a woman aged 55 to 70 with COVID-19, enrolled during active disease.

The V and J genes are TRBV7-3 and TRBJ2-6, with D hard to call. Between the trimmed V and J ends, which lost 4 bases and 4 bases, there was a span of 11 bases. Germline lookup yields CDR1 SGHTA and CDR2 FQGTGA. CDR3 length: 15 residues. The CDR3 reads CASSSDNFGANVLTF. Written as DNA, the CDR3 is TGTGCCAGCAGCTCTGACAATTTCGGGGCCAACGTCCTGACTTTC. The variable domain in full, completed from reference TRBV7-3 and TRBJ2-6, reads GAGVSQTPSNKVTEKGKYVELRCDPISGHTALYWYRQSLGQGPEFLIYFQGTGAADDSGLPNDRFFAVRPEGSVSTLKIQRTERGDSAVYLCASSSDNFGANVLTFGAGSRLTVL.

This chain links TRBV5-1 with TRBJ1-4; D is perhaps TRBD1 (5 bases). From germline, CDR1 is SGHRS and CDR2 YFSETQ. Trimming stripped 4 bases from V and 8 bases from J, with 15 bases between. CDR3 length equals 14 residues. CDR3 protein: CASSPGGGAEKLFF. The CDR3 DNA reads TGCGCCAGCAGCCCCGGGGGTGGAGCCGAAAAACTGTTTTTT.

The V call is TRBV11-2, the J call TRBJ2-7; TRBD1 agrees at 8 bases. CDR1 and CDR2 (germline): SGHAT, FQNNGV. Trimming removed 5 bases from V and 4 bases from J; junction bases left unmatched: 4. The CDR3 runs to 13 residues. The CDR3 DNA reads TGTGCCAGCAGCCCCCGGACAGGGTACGAGCAGTACTTC. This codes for CASSPRTGYEQYF.